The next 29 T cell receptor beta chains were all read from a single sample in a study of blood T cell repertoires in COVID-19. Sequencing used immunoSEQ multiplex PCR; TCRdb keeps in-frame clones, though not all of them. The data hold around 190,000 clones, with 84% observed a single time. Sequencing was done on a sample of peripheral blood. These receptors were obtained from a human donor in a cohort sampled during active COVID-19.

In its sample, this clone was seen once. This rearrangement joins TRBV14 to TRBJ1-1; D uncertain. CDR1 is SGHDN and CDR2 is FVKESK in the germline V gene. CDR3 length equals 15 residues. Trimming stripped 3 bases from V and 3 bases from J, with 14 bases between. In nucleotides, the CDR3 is TGTGCCAGCAGCCACCGGCCCTACGGGGACACTGAAGCTTTCTTT. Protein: CASSHRPYGDTEAFF.

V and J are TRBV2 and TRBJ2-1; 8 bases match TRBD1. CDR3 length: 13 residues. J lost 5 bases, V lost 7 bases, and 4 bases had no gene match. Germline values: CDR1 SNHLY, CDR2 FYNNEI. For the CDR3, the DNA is TGTGCCAGCATCCGGGACAGGAACAATGAGCAGTTCTTC. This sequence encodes CASIRDRNNEQFF.

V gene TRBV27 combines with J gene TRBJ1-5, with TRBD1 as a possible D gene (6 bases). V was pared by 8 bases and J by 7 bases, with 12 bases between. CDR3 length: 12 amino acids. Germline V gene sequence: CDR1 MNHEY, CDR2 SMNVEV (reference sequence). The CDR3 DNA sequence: TGTGCCAGCGGACCACAGGGACAGCCCCAGCATTTT. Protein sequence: CASGPQGQPQHF.

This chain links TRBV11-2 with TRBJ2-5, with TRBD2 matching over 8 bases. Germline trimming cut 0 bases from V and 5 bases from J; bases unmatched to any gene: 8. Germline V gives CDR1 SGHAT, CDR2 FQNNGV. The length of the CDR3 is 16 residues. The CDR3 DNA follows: TGTGCCAGCAGCTTAGATAGGCTAGCGGGCCCGGAGACCCAGTACTTC. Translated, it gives CASSLDRLAGPETQYF.

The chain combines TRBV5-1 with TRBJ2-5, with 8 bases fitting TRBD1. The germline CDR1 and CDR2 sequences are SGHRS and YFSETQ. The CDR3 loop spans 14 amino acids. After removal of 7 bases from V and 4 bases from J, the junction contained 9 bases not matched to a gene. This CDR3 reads CASSGTGERETQYF. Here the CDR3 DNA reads TGCGCCAGCTCCGGGACAGGAGAGAGAGAGACCCAGTACTTC.

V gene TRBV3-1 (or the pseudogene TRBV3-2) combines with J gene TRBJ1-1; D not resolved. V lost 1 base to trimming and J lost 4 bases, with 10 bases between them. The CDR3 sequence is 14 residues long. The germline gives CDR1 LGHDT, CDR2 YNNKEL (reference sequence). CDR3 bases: TGTGCCAGCAGCCAAGCAGGTTCGGCCACTGAAGCTTTCTTT. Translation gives CASSQAGSATEAFF.

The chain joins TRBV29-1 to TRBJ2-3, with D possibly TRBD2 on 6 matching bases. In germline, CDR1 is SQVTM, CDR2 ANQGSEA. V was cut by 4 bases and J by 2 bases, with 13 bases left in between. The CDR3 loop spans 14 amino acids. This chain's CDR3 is CSVGRAGLTDTQYF. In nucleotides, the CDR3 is TGCAGCGTTGGGCGGGCGGGGCTCACAGATACGCAGTATTTT.

The CDR3 protein is CASSEGHRGHYGYTF. DNA for the CDR3: TGTGCCAGCAGTGAAGGACACAGGGGTCACTATGGCTACACCTTC. The genes are TRBV6-1 and TRBJ1-2; 7 nucleotides line up with TRBD1. Germline V lookup: CDR1 MNHNS, CDR2 SASEGT. J was trimmed by 3 bases and V by 1 base; bases with no gene match: 5. The CDR3 sequence is 15 residues long.

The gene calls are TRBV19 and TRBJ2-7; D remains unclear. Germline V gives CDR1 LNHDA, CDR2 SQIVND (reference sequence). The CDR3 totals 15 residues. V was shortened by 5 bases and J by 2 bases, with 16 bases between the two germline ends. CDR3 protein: CASSGRQASTYEQYF. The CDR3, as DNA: TGTGCCAGTAGTGGTCGGCAGGCCTCGACCTACGAGCAGTACTTC.

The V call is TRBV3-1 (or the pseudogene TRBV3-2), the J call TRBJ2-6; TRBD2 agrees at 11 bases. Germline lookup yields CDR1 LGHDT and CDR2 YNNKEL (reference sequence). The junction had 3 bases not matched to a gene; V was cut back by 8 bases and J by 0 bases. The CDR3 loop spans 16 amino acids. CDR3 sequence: CASSTSGTSGANVLTF. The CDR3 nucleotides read TGTGCCAGCTCGACTAGCGGGACCTCTGGGGCCAACGTCCTGACTTTC.

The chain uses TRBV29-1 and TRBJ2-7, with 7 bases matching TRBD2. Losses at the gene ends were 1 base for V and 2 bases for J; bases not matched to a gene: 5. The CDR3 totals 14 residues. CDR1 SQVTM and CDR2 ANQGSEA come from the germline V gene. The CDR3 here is CSVEGAGNPYEQYF. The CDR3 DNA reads TGCAGCGTTGAAGGAGCGGGGAATCCCTACGAGCAGTACTTC.

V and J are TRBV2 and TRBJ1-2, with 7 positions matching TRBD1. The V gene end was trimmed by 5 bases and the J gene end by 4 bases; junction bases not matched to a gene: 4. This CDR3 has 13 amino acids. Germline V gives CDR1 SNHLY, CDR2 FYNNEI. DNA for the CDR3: TGTGCCAGCAGTTTCGACAGGGTCTATGGCTACACCTTC. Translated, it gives CASSFDRVYGYTF.

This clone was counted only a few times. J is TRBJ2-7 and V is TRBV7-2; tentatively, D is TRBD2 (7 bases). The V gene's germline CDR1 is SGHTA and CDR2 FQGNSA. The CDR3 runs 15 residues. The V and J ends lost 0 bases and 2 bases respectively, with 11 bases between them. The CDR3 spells CASSLAGGAAYEQYF. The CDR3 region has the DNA TGTGCCAGCAGCTTAGCTGGGGGGGCTGCCTACGAGCAGTACTTC.

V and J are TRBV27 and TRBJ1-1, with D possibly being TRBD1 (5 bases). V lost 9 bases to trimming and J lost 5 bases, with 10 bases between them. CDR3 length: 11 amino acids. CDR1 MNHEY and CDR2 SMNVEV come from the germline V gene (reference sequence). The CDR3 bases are TGTGCCAGTATTCGGGGGACTGAAGCTTTCTTT. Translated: CASIRGTEAFF.

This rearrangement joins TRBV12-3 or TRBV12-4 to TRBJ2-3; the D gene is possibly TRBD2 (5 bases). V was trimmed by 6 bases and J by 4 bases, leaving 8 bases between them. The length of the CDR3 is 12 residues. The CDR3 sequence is CASSPGSDTQYF. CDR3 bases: TGTGCCAGCAGCCCGGGGTCAGATACGCAGTATTTT.

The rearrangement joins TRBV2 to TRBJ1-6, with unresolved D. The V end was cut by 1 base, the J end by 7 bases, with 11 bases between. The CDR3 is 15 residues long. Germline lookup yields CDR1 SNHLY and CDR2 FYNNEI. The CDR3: CASSEDYIANSPLHF. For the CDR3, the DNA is TGTGCCAGCAGTGAAGATTACATCGCCAATTCACCCCTCCACTTT. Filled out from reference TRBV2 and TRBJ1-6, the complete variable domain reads EPEVTQTPSHQVTQMGQEVILRCVPISNHLYFYWYRQILGQKVEFLVSFYNNEISEKSEIFDDQFSVERPDGSNFTLKIRSTKLEDSAMYFCASSEDYIANSPLHFGNGTRLTVT.

DNA for the CDR3: TGTGCCAGCAGTTACTCGACTGGCTACACAGATACGCAGTATTTT. This encodes CASSYSTGYTDTQYF. The chain carries TRBV6-5 and TRBJ2-3; D gene ambiguous. This CDR3 is 15 amino acids long. Trimming removed 0 bases at V and 2 bases at J, with 9 bases between. The V gene's germline CDR1 is MNHEY and CDR2 SVGAGI.

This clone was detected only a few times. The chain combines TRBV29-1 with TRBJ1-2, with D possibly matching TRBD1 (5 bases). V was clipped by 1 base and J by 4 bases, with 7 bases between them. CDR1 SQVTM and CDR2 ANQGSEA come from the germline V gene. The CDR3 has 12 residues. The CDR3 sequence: CSVEAGVYGYTF. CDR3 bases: TGCAGCGTTGAAGCGGGGGTCTATGGCTACACCTTC.

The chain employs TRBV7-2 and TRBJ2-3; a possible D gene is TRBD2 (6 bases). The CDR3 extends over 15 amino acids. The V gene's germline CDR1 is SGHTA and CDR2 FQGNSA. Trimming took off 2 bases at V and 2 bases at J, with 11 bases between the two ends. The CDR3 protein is CASSLRRGNTDTQYF. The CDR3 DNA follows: TGTGCCAGCAGCTTACGGCGGGGAAACACAGATACGCAGTATTTT.

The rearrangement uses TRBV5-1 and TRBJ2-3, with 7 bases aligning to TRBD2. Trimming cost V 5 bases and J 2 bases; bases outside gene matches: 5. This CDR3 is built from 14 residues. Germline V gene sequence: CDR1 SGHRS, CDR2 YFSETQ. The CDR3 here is CASRPGTTTDTQYF. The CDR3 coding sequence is TGCGCCAGCAGACCTGGGACTACCACAGATACGCAGTATTTT.

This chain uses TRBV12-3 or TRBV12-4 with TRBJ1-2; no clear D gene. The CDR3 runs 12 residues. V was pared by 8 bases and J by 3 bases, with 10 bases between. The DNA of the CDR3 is TGTGCCAGCTTTGGGAGGTACTATGGCTACACCTTC. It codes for CASFGRYYGYTF.

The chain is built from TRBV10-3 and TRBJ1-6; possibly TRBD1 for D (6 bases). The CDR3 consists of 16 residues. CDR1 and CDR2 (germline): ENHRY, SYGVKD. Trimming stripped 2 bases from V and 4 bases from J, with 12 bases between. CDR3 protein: CAISEPQGRYNSPLHF. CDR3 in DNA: TGTGCCATCAGTGAGCCACAGGGAAGATATAATTCACCCCTCCACTTT.

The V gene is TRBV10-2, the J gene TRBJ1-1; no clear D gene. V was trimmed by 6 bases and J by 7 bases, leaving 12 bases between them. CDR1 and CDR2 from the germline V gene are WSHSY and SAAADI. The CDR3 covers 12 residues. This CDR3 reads CASSVGRGEAFF. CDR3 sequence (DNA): TGCGCCAGCAGCGTAGGACGGGGTGAAGCTTTCTTT.

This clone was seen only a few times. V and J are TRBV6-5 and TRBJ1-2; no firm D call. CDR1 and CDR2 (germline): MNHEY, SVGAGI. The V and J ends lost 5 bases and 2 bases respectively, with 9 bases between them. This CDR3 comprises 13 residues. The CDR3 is CASSPEQNYGYTF. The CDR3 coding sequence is TGTGCCAGCAGTCCCGAACAAAACTATGGCTACACCTTC.

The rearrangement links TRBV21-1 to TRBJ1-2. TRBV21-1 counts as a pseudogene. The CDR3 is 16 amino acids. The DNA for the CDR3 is TGTGCCAGCAGCCGCGAATATGGGCGGCGGGGGTATGGCTACACCTTC. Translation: CASSREYGRRGYGYTF.

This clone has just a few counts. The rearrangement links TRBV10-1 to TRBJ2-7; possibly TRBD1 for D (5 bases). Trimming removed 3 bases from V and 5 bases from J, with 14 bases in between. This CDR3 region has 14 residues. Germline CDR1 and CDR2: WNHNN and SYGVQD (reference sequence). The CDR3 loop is CASSDLEVGDEQYF. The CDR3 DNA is TGCGCCAGCAGTGACCTTGAGGTAGGGGACGAGCAGTACTTC.

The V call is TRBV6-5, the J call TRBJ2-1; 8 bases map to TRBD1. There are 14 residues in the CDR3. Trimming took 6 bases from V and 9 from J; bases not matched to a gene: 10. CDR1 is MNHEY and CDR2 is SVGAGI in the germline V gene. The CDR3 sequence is CASSPTGDEGEQFF. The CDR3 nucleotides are TGTGCCAGCAGCCCGACAGGGGACGAGGGTGAGCAGTTCTTC.

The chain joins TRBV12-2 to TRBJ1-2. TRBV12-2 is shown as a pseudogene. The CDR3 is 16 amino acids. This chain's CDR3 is CASRLGQEGTNYGYTF. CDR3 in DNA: TGTGCAAGTCGCTTAGGGCAGGAGGGGACTAACTATGGCTACACCTTC.

This CDR3 is CASSLAARTEAFF. CDR3 sequence (DNA): TGTGCCAGCAGTTTGGCAGCGAGGACTGAAGCTTTCTTT. The genes are TRBV12-3 or TRBV12-4 and TRBJ1-1; no reliable D call. V gave up 3 bases and J gave up 5 bases, with 10 bases separating them. The CDR3 spans 13 residues.